This is a list of T cell receptor beta chains from one sample in a study of T cells in Graves' hyperthyroidism and ophthalmopathy. In TCRdb, the multiplex PCR reads were re-called with MiXCR into one record per CDR3 protein. The sample lists hundreds of thousands of distinct CDR3 sequences, 35% to 55% occurring once. Sequencing was carried out using peripheral blood or thyroid tissue (not recorded which). The receptor set was obtained from a woman aged 18-30 years with Graves' hyperthyroidism. Both conserved end residues are part of each CDR3. D genes are given only for firm matches. Size is stated for part of the rows, as once, few or many counts, or as a class when the clone is expanded.

cdr3_aa cdr3_nt j_call v_call clone_size d_call
CATDRDYSNQPQHF TGTGCCACCGACAGGGATTATAGCAATCAGCCCCAGCATTTT TRBJ1-5 TRBV10-3 NA TRBD1
CSVRTGGWTEAFF TGCAGCGTCCGGACAGGGGGGTGGACTGAAGCTTTCTTT TRBJ1-1 TRBV29-1 many TRBD1
CATGTSGKIQETQYF TGTGCCACCGGAACTAGCGGGAAGATCCAAGAGACCCAGTACTTC TRBJ2-5 TRBV24-1 NA TRBD2
CASSSAGTSGNTIYF TGTGCCAGCAGCTCCGCCGGGACCTCTGGAAACACCATATATTTT TRBJ1-3 TRBV7-9 few NA
CSARVRAGGSETQYF TGCAGTGCTAGAGTGAGGGCAGGGGGATCGGAGACCCAGTACTTC TRBJ2-5 TRBV20-1 few TRBD1
CASSLEGQGANEQYF TGTGCCAGCAGCCTCGAGGGACAGGGGGCCAACGAGCAGTACTTC TRBJ2-7 TRBV7-3 NA TRBD1
CATSRGELKGGYEQYF TGTGCCACCAGCAGAGGGGAGCTTAAGGGCGGCTACGAGCAGTACTTC TRBJ2-7 TRBV15 NA NA
CASRTGTASGGYTF TGTGCCAGCAGAACCGGGACAGCTTCGGGTGGCTACACCTTC TRBJ1-2 TRBV2 NA TRBD1
CGGGNSGANVLTF TGCGGGGGGGGGAACTCTGGGGCCAACGTCCTGACTTTC TRBJ2-6 TRBV2 NA TRBD2
CSPLGTDGYTF TGCAGCCCATTGGGAACAGATGGCTACACCTTC TRBJ1-2 TRBV29-1 NA NA
CSARDLASSNTGELFF TGCAGTGCTAGAGATCTTGCCAGCTCGAACACCGGGGAGCTGTTTTTT TRBJ2-2 TRBV20-1 NA NA
CASSPGRNYNSPLHF TGTGCCAGCAGTCCGGGACGGAATTATAATTCACCCCTCCACTTT TRBJ1-6 TRBV2 NA NA
CASSLKHNSPLHF TGTGCCAGCAGCTTGAAGCATAATTCACCCCTCCACTTT TRBJ1-6 TRBV7-3 many NA
CASMWMAGGANTGELFF TGTGCCAGCATGTGGATGGCGGGAGGGGCAAACACCGGGGAGCTGTTTTTT TRBJ2-2 TRBV10-3 NA TRBD2
CATLETSGNTIYF TGTGCCACCTTGGAAACCTCTGGAAACACCATATATTTT TRBJ1-3 TRBV2 NA NA
CASSSLTGFGYTF TGTGCCAGCAGCTCATTGACAGGGTTCGGCTACACCTTC TRBJ1-2 TRBV5-6 many TRBD1
CASSFGPSDYEQYF TGTGCCAGCAGCTTCGGACCTAGCGACTACGAGCAGTACTTC TRBJ2-7 TRBV7-8 many NA
CASRRTGGAETQYF TGTGCCAGCAGACGGACAGGGGGCGCGGAGACCCAGTACTTC TRBJ2-5 TRBV7-2 NA TRBD1
CASSHATGTADEAFF TGTGCCAGCAGTCACGCTACCGGGACAGCGGATGAAGCTTTCTTT TRBJ1-1 TRBV2 NA TRBD1
CASLTELYTSPLHF TGTGCCAGTCTTACGGAACTTTACACCTCACCCCTCCACTTT TRBJ1-6 TRBV10-3 NA NA
CASSLGPEGGYTF TGCGCCAGCAGCTTGGGGCCAGAGGGTGGCTACACCTTC TRBJ1-2 TRBV5-1 NA NA
CSAREGTATVYEQYF TGCAGTGCTAGAGAGGGGACCGCGACGGTCTACGAGCAGTACTTC TRBJ2-7 TRBV20-1 NA NA
CASSFTSGGGETQYF TGTGCCAGCAGCTTCACTAGCGGGGGGGGGGAGACCCAGTACTTC TRBJ2-5 TRBV7-9 few TRBD2
CASSLGWGSEQYF TGTGCCAGCAGCTTAGGATGGGGATCCGAGCAGTACTTC TRBJ2-7 TRBV7-6 many NA
CASSSGHNYEQYF TGTGCCAGCAGCTCGGGACACAACTACGAGCAGTACTTC TRBJ2-7 TRBV7-3 NA NA
CASSQGGGNTEAFF TGTGCCAGCAGCCAAGGGGGAGGAAACACTGAAGCTTTCTTT TRBJ1-1 TRBV14 many NA
CARSLGQYNQPQHF TGTGCCAGGAGCTTGGGGCAATACAATCAGCCCCAGCATTTT TRBJ1-5 TRBV12-3/TRBV12-4 NA NA
CASSFDTGELFF TGTGCCAGCAGCTTCGACACCGGGGAGCTGTTTTTT TRBJ2-2 TRBV11-2 many NA
CATSGQGANQPQHF TGTGCCACCAGTGGACAGGGGGCGAATCAGCCCCAGCATTTT TRBJ1-5 TRBV24-1 many TRBD1
CATSRDPGQANSPLHF TGTGCCACCAGCAGAGACCCAGGGCAGGCTAATTCACCCCTCCACTTT TRBJ1-6 TRBV15 many NA
CASSQDRAGGEQYF TGTGCCAGCAGCCAAGATAGGGCCGGGGGCGAGCAGTACTTC TRBJ2-7 TRBV7-9 NA NA
CSVRETYEQYF TGCAGCGTCAGGGAAACCTACGAGCAGTACTTC TRBJ2-7 TRBV29-1 once NA
CSAWTGTGHGYTF TGCAGCGCTTGGACAGGGACAGGGCACGGCTACACCTTC TRBJ1-2 TRBV29-1 once TRBD1
CATSEAAGTMTFF TGTGCCACCAGTGAGGCGGCCGGGACAATGACTTTCTTT TRBJ1-1 TRBV24-1 NA NA
CARGDWGKLFF TGTGCTAGAGGGGATTGGGGCAAACTGTTTTTT TRBJ1-4 TRBV25-1 NA NA
CASSVDPGGGQETQYF TGTGCCAGCAGCGTAGATCCGGGAGGGGGCCAAGAGACCCAGTACTTC TRBJ2-5 TRBV2 NA TRBD2
CASSYSGRLSWLFF TGTGCCAGCAGTTACTCTGGACGGCTATCGTGGCTGTTTTTT TRBJ2-2 TRBV2 NA NA
CASSLAASGANVLTF TGCGCCAGCAGCTTGGCCGCCTCTGGGGCCAACGTCCTGACTTTC TRBJ2-6 TRBV5-1 NA NA
CSARHRYHEQYF TGCAGCGCCAGACACAGATACCACGAGCAATACTTC TRBJ2-7 TRBV20-1 NA NA
CASSQGASWLAGGHEQYF TGTGCCAGCAGCCAAGGGGCGTCGTGGCTAGCGGGAGGGCACGAGCAGTACTTC TRBJ2-7 TRBV14 few TRBD2
CASSVEGQGGRGEAFF TGTGCCAGCAGCGTGGAGGGACAGGGGGGGAGGGGTGAAGCTTTCTTT TRBJ1-1 TRBV9 few TRBD1
CSARDEQMANTEAFF TGCAGTGCTAGAGATGAACAGATGGCGAACACTGAAGCTTTCTTT TRBJ1-1 TRBV20-1 few NA
CASSGTDNYEQYF TGCGCCAGCAGCGGGACTGACAACTACGAGCAGTACTTC TRBJ2-7 TRBV5-1 NA NA
CTGPGEYEQYF TGCACCGGGCCAGGGGAGTACGAGCAGTACTTC TRBJ2-7 TRBV29-1 NA NA
CSVVSLATEAFF TGTAGCGTTGTCTCCCTGGCCACTGAAGCTTTCTTT TRBJ1-1 TRBV29-1 NA NA
CATSSGGYYGYTF TGTGCCACCAGCAGTGGCGGGTACTATGGCTACACCTTC TRBJ1-2 TRBV15 many NA
CASRDSSNQPQHF TGTGCCAGCAGGGACAGTAGCAATCAGCCCCAGCATTTT TRBJ1-5 TRBV2 many NA
CASSLTGVYTFGSGTQYF NA TRBJ2-5 TRBV7-9 once NA